The clone carrying this TCR beta chain has only one observation. This CDR3 region has 13 residues. The ends lost 6 bases at V and 5 bases at J; junction bases unmatched: 6. The sample originates from a study of CD8 T cells in Susac syndrome. Reverse transcription of roughly 0.5 to 1 ug RNA was carried out with random hexamers. Each CDR3 protein gets one entry after TCRdb re-called the immunoSEQ multiplex PCR reads with MiXCR. This table has 200,000 to 250,000 distinct CDR3 sequences, about 90% appearing once. The rearrangement uses TRBV12-3 or TRBV12-4 and TRBJ1-1; 7 bases agree with TRBD1. Sequenced input: CD8+ T cells from PBMCs. The sequence derives from a human donor with multiple sclerosis. The CDR3 loop reads CASRRRGQTEAFF. The CDR3 DNA reads TGTGCCAGCAGGAGGAGGGGGCAAACTGAAGCTTTCTTT.